A single sample is the source of the 23 T cell receptor beta chains below, sequenced in a study of blood T cell repertoires in COVID-19. Repertoires were generated with immunoSEQ multiplex PCR, while TCRdb's copy carries only in-frame clones and drops some. The sample carries about 7,800 clones, roughly 88% recorded once. Sequenced sample: peripheral blood. The receptors were sampled from an older woman with active COVID-19.

The V call is TRBV7-2, the J call TRBJ2-2; weak D call: TRBD2 (6 bases). Germline lookup yields CDR1 SGHTA and CDR2 FQGNSA. The CDR3 sequence is 14 residues long. The V gene lost 0 bases and the J gene lost 5 bases, with 7 bases spanning the gap. CDR3 nucleotide sequence: TGTGCCAGCAGCTTAGCGGCGGGAACCGGGGAGCTGTTTTTT. It translates to CASSLAAGTGELFF.

The DNA for the CDR3 is TGTGCCAGCAGCGAACACGGGACTGAAGCTTTCTTT. Its translation is CASSEHGTEAFF. The rearrangement links TRBV7-9 to TRBJ1-1, with no clear D. Germline loops: CDR1 SEHNR, CDR2 FQNEAQ (reference sequence). The CDR3 has 12 residues. V was trimmed by 5 bases and J by 5 bases, leaving 9 bases between them.

This clone was found a few times. V gene TRBV2 combines with J gene TRBJ2-7, with a weak D call TRBD2 (5 bases). Trimming took off 4 bases at V and 6 bases at J, with 28 bases between the two ends. From germline, CDR1 is SNHLY and CDR2 FYNNEI. This CDR3 contains 18 residues. The DNA of the CDR3 is TGTGCCAGCAGTGCCGGGCAGCGGTTACGTTTAGGTAGCTCCGAGCAGTACTTC. It yields the protein CASSAGQRLRLGSSEQYF.

This clone was observed a handful of times. The rearrangement links TRBV5-4 to TRBJ2-5; the match to TRBD2 covers 10 bases. The CDR3 consists of 19 residues. J was trimmed by 5 bases and V by 0 bases; bases with no gene match: 16. Germline CDR1 SGHNT, CDR2 YYREEE (reference sequence). The CDR3 reads CASSLEALTSGEARETQYF. The CDR3 nucleotides read TGTGCCAGCAGCTTGGAGGCCTTAACTAGCGGGGAGGCCCGGGAGACCCAGTACTTC.

Remarks on this clone: At one end, the junction sequence differs from germline, possibly due to a read error. The chain has TRBV28 and TRBJ2-7; 8 bases line up with TRBD1. There are 12 residues in the CDR3. CDR1 MDHEN and CDR2 SYDVKM come from the germline V gene. The CDR3 sequence is CASTSRRDRSFF. In DNA form, the CDR3 reads TGTGCCAGCACCTCCCGTCGGGACAGGTCTTTTTTC. Supplemented by reference TRBV28 and TRBJ2-7, the full variable domain reads DVKVTQSSRYLVKRTGEKVFLECVQDMDHENMFWYRQDPGLGLRLIYFSYDVKMKEKGDIPEGYSVSREKKERFSLILESASTNQTSMYLCASTSRRDRSFFGPGTRLTVT.

The V gene is TRBV19, the J gene TRBJ2-7; 10 nucleotides align to TRBD2. CDR1 LNHDA and CDR2 SQIVND come from the germline V gene (reference sequence). The CDR3 extends over 15 amino acids. V dropped 2 bases and J dropped 2; count of bases not matched to a gene: 3. The DNA for the CDR3 is TGTGCCAGTAGTATATCGAGCGGGAGGGCCTACGAGCAGTACTTC. As protein: CASSISSGRAYEQYF.

The J gene is TRBJ2-3, the V gene TRBV3-1 (or the pseudogene TRBV3-2), with TRBD2 as a possible D gene (6 bases). There are 16 residues in the CDR3. The germline V gene has CDR1 LGHDT and CDR2 YNNKEL (reference sequence). Between the trimmed V and J ends, which lost 0 bases and 1 base, there was a span of 11 bases. The CDR3 spells CASSQDPPGGTDTQYF. Written as DNA, the CDR3 is TGTGCCAGCAGCCAAGATCCTCCGGGGGGCACAGATACGCAGTATTTT.

The rearrangement uses TRBV5-4 and TRBJ2-1; no firm D call. The CDR3 totals 15 residues. V was pared by 0 bases and J by 2 bases, with 9 bases between. CDR1 SGHNT and CDR2 YYREEE come from the germline V gene (reference sequence). CDR3 nucleotide sequence: TGTGCCAGCAGCTTGGGAGACACCACCTACAATGAGCAGTTCTTC. It specifies CASSLGDTTYNEQFF.

V is TRBV28 and J is TRBJ1-1; no firm D call. CDR3 size: 13 residues. Trimming took 7 bases from V and 3 from J, leaving 12 bases between them. CDR1 and CDR2 (germline): MDHEN, SYDVKM. The CDR3 region is CASKLGSHTEAFF. The CDR3 coding sequence is TGTGCCAGCAAACTCGGGTCGCACACTGAAGCTTTCTTT.

The chain carries TRBV18 and TRBJ1-2; 10 nucleotides line up with TRBD1. This CDR3 contains 18 residues. Trimming at V came to 2 bases and at J to 1 base, leaving 10 bases not matched to a gene. Germline V lookup: CDR1 KGHSH, CDR2 LQKENI. CDR3: CASSPFAGGQGLNYGYTF. In DNA form, the CDR3 reads TGTGCCAGCTCACCATTCGCCGGGGGACAGGGGCTTAACTATGGCTACACCTTC. Full variable domain (missing parts from reference TRBV18 and TRBJ1-2): NAGVMQNPRHLVRRRGQEARLRCSPMKGHSHVYWYRQLPEEGLKFMVYLQKENIIDESGMPKERFSAEFPKEGPSILRIQQVVRGDSAAYFCASSPFAGGQGLNYGYTFGSGTRLTVV.

This clone came up a few times. This sequence joins TRBV5-4 and TRBJ1-1; D not certain. CDR1 and CDR2 (germline): SGHNT, YYREEE (reference sequence). The CDR3 is made up of 14 amino acids. The V and J ends lost 2 bases and 1 base respectively, with 9 bases between them. CDR3 amino acids: CASSFALGNTEAFF. The CDR3 coding sequence is TGTGCCAGCAGCTTTGCCCTCGGGAACACTGAAGCTTTCTTT.

The chain uses TRBV19 and TRBJ1-5, with a weak D call TRBD1 (5 bases). V was pared by 8 bases and J by 0 bases, with 11 bases between. This CDR3 is built from 14 residues. Germline lookup yields CDR1 LNHDA and CDR2 SQIVND (reference sequence). The CDR3 nucleotides are TGTGCCAGTGTTACAGGCTATAGCAATCAGCCCCAGCATTTT. Translating gives CASVTGYSNQPQHF.

Only one count was recorded for this clone. The genes are TRBV6-5 and TRBJ1-1; D might be TRBD1 (5 bases). In germline, CDR1 is MNHEY, CDR2 SVGAGI. V was cut by 5 bases and J by 2 bases, with 15 bases left in between. There are 15 residues in the CDR3. The CDR3 sequence: CASSPGTLYNTEAFF. The DNA of the CDR3 is TGTGCCAGCAGTCCCGGGACTCTCTATAACACTGAAGCTTTCTTT.

This chain connects TRBV2 to TRBJ2-1; 7 bases align to TRBD1. The germline V gene encodes CDR1 SNHLY and CDR2 FYNNEI. The CDR3 is made up of 12 amino acids. The ends lost 4 bases at V and 10 bases at J; junction bases unmatched: 4. The CDR3 spells CASSGYRGEQFF. CDR3 nucleotide sequence: TGTGCCAGCAGTGGATACAGGGGCGAGCAGTTCTTC.

The rearrangement uses TRBV13 and TRBJ1-4; the match to TRBD1 covers 9 bases. The trim removed 5 bases at V and 8 bases at J, leaving 6 bases unmatched. This CDR3 is built from 14 residues. Germline V lookup: CDR1 PRHDT, CDR2 FYEKMQ (reference sequence). The CDR3 nucleotides are TGTGCCAGCAGCGTGGACAGGGGCAACGAAAAACTGTTTTTT. Protein: CASSVDRGNEKLFF. The entire variable domain, with the rest obtained from reference TRBV13 and TRBJ1-4, is as follows: AAGVIQSPRHLIKEKRETATLKCYPIPRHDTVYWYQQGPGQDPQFLISFYEKMQSDKGSIPDRFSAQQFSDYHSELNMSSLELGDSALYFCASSVDRGNEKLFFGSGTQLSVL.

The chain couples TRBV27 to TRBJ2-1, with 9 nucleotides matching TRBD1. V gave up 4 bases and J gave up 6 bases; unmatched junction bases: 7. Germline CDR1 is MNHEY and CDR2 is SMNVEV (reference sequence). This CDR3 contains 15 residues. The CDR3 region has the DNA TGTGCCAGCAGTTACATGGACAGGGGCGGCAATGAGCAGTTCTTC. It yields the protein CASSYMDRGGNEQFF.

In its sample, this clone was seen once. The CDR3 DNA reads as TGTGCCAGCAGCCAACCCAGGACAGGTCCTTATTCACCCCTCCACTTT. As protein: CASSQPRTGPYSPLHF. The chain combines TRBV7-9 with TRBJ1-6, with 7 positions matching TRBD1. Germline CDR1 SEHNR, CDR2 FQNEAQ (reference sequence). CDR3 size: 16 residues. V was pared by 5 bases and J by 8 bases, with 12 bases of the junction left unmatched.

As concerns this clone: Germline and junction disagree at one end, which may indicate a read error. The chain recombines TRBV7-7 with TRBJ2-3; the D is unclear. Germline V gene data show CDR1 as SSHAT and CDR2 as FNYEAQ (reference sequence). The CDR3 consists of 14 residues. In nucleotides, the CDR3 is TGTGCTAGCAGCTTAGGTGCAGGATGGGATACGCAGTATTTT. Translated: CASSLGAGWDTQYF.

The chain couples TRBV3-1 (or the pseudogene TRBV3-2) to TRBJ1-1; D is undetermined. CDR3 size: 14 residues. The germline gives CDR1 LGHDT, CDR2 YNNKEL (reference sequence). Trimming cost V 5 bases and J 0 bases, with 10 bases left between them. The CDR3 DNA reads as TGTGCCAGCAGCTGGGAGTCGGTGAACACTGAAGCTTTCTTT. This codes for CASSWESVNTEAFF.

This rearrangement joins TRBV12-3 or TRBV12-4 to TRBJ1-1; no firm D call. The CDR3 runs 13 residues. V was shortened by 6 bases and J by 1 base, with 9 bases between the two germline ends. The CDR3 DNA reads TGTGCCAGCAGATTCACAGAGAACACTGAAGCTTTCTTT. Amino acids: CASRFTENTEAFF.

The CDR3 region has the DNA TGTGCCAGCAGTTTATGGGCGTATGGGGAGACCCAGTACTTC. As protein: CASSLWAYGETQYF. V is TRBV27 and J is TRBJ2-5, with no clear D. CDR1 MNHEY and CDR2 SMNVEV come from the germline V gene (reference sequence). Trimming took off 1 base at V and 5 bases at J, with 11 bases between the two ends. This CDR3 has 14 amino acids.

The rearrangement uses TRBV3-1 (or the pseudogene TRBV3-2) and TRBJ2-2; 8 bases line up with TRBD2. Trimming removed 0 bases from V and 4 bases from J; junction bases left unmatched: 7. Germline CDR1 LGHDT, CDR2 YNNKEL (reference sequence). CDR3 size: 17 residues. This CDR3 is CASSQDDLAGGTGELFF. CDR3 nucleotides: TGTGCCAGCAGCCAAGATGATCTAGCGGGCGGCACCGGGGAGCTGTTTTTT.

This clone came up once. The J gene is TRBJ2-7, the V gene TRBV5-1; D gene ambiguous. CDR3 length equals 16 residues. The germline V and J ends were trimmed by 0 bases and 3 bases, with 16 bases remaining between them. Germline CDR1 reads SGHRS; CDR2 reads YFSETQ. CDR3 sequence reads: CASSLAVGNYFYEQYF. CDR3 sequence (DNA): TGCGCCAGCAGCTTGGCCGTCGGTAACTACTTCTACGAGCAGTACTTC.